What follows describes a single TCR beta chain. Donors were nominally healthy when sampled, though unrecorded immune exposures were likely. The source of the sample is a study of cytomegalovirus exposure and HLA in healthy donors. About the study: Counted in an early data release were tens of millions of unique TCRs from HLA-typed donors.

The V end was cut by 3 bases, the J end by 3 bases, with 9 bases between. This CDR3 region has 14 residues. The germline V gene has CDR1 LNHDA and CDR2 SQIVND (reference sequence). It was with 60 Vbeta and 13 Jbeta primers that the PCR ran. TCRdb keeps only in-frame clones here, not all; method: immunoSEQ multiplex PCR. Of 150,000 to 200,000 clones in the sample, approximately 72% were seen once. The sample consisted of PBMCs. The rearrangement joins TRBV19 to TRBJ1-5; D possibly corresponds to TRBD1 (6 bases). The origin of this receptor is a female donor in good health and CMV-seronegative. The CDR3 sequence is CASSIGQPNQPQHF. The DNA for the CDR3 is TGTGCCAGTAGTATCGGACAGCCCAATCAGCCCCAGCATTTT.